Below, 8 T cell receptor beta chains from the same sample are listed, as sequenced in a study of shared clonotypes between healthy human individuals. The protocol was immunoSEQ multiplex PCR, while the TCRdb copy is restricted to in-frame clones and leaves out a portion. The sample shows roughly 2.2 million clones, approximately 93% of them seen only once. Sequencing was done on a sample of naive CD4+ T cells from PBMCs. Subset described: CD45RA+ positively selected. All receptors derive from a man aged 18 to 29 in good health. Some clones in this sample may be carry-over from other donors' samples.

The J gene is TRBJ1-1, the V gene TRBV9; a weak D match, TRBD1 (5 bases). Per germline, CDR1 SGDLS and CDR2 YYNGEE. Trimming took off 0 bases at V and 5 bases at J, with 14 bases between the two ends. The CDR3 loop spans 15 amino acids. In DNA form, the CDR3 reads TGTGCCAGCAGCGTAGGGTCCAGGGTGGCTACTGAAGCTTTCTTT. Translating gives CASSVGSRVATEAFF.

The gene calls are TRBV25-1 and TRBJ2-1; 11 bases are a match to TRBD2. In germline, CDR1 is MGHDK, CDR2 SYGVNS. The CDR3 consists of 15 residues. V lost 4 bases, J lost 2 bases, and 1 base stayed unmatched. In nucleotides, the CDR3 is TGTGCCAGCAGTGTGACTAGCGGGACCTACAATGAGCAGTTCTTC. As protein: CASSVTSGTYNEQFF. The full variable domain, in which reference TRBV25-1 and TRBJ2-1 provide the parts outside the CDR3, is EADIYQTPRYLVIGTGKKITLECSQTMGHDKMYWYQQDPGMELHLIHYSYGVNSTEKGDLSSESTVSRIRTEHFPLTLESARPSHTSQYLCASSVTSGTYNEQFFGPGTRLTVL.

The genes are TRBV14 and TRBJ2-7; D is unclear. V was clipped by 6 bases and J by 0 bases, with 9 bases between them. The CDR3 is 13 residues long. Germline values: CDR1 SGHDN, CDR2 FVKESK. The CDR3 here is CASRSWDSYEQYF. The CDR3 region has the DNA TGTGCCAGCAGATCCTGGGACTCCTACGAGCAGTACTTC. The whole variable domain, filled in from reference TRBV14 and TRBJ2-7, reads EAGVTQFPSHSVIEKGQTVTLRCDPISGHDNLYWYRRVMGKEIKFLLHFVKESKQDESGMPNNRFLAERTGGTYSTLKVQPAELEDSGVYFCASRSWDSYEQYFGPGTRLTVT.

The chain links TRBV11-2 to TRBJ2-5; possibly TRBD2 for D (6 bases). Germline V gene data show CDR1 as SGHAT and CDR2 as FQNNGV. V shed 0 bases and J shed 5 bases, with 10 bases lying between them. The CDR3 contains 14 residues. CDR3 DNA: TGTGCCAGCAGCTTAGATAGGGACTCGGAGACCCAGTACTTC. Translation gives CASSLDRDSETQYF.

The V gene is TRBV18, the J gene TRBJ1-2; D not certain. The CDR3 spans 15 residues. The V gene lost 0 bases and the J gene lost 5 bases, with 13 bases spanning the gap. Germline-derived CDR1 and CDR2 are KGHSH and LQKENI. Here the CDR3 DNA reads TGTGCCAGCTCACCACCTGCAGTTCATGGGTATGGCTACACCTTC. It encodes CASSPPAVHGYGYTF.

The chain has TRBV2 and TRBJ1-2; no clear D gene. Germline V gene lookup returns CDR1 SNHLY and CDR2 FYNNEI. The CDR3 consists of 13 residues. The DNA of the CDR3 is TGTGTCTCGAAGTACCGGAAAAACTATGGCTACACCTTC. Translating gives CVSKYRKNYGYTF.

The J gene is TRBJ2-7, the V gene TRBV9, with D perhaps matching TRBD1 (5 bases). Germline lookup yields CDR1 SGDLS and CDR2 YYNGEE. This CDR3 comprises 13 residues. The V gene lost 3 bases and the J gene lost 6 bases, with 13 bases spanning the gap. As DNA, the CDR3 is TGTGCCAGCAGCGCCCAGGGTAGGCTCGAGCAGTACTTC. Its protein is CASSAQGRLEQYF.

The chain uses TRBV14 and TRBJ2-1, with 10 bases aligning to TRBD2. V dropped 4 bases and J dropped 4; count of bases not matched to a gene: 10. The CDR3 covers 17 residues. Germline V lookup: CDR1 SGHDN, CDR2 FVKESK. The CDR3 bases are TGTGCCAGCAGCCGAAGTCCGCTAGCGGGAGTATACAATGAGCAGTTCTTC. This translates into CASSRSPLAGVYNEQFF.